This TCR beta chain was documented in a study of T cell responses to AZD1222 COVID-19 vaccine. Study results and limitations: Samples come after the peak T cell response, not at day 14. Clonal diversity was possibly underestimated; the donors were predominantly white British and more often female.

Libraries were prepared by immunoSEQ multiplex PCR; TCRdb keeps only in-frame clonotypes and omits some of them. Of about 120,000 clones listed, around 85% are singletons. V gave up 5 bases and J gave up 1 base, with 12 bases separating them. This CDR3 spans 14 amino acids. The V gene's germline CDR1 is SGHNT and CDR2 YYREEE (reference sequence). Concerning this clone: Antigen specificity is unknown.

The source was peripheral blood, collected on day 0 of AZD1222 vaccination. The chain joins TRBV5-4 to TRBJ1-2; TRBD1 is a possible D gene (6 bases). This TCR was recovered from an adult in good health. Here the CDR3 DNA reads TGTGCCAGCAGTCCTGGACAGCATAACTATGGCTACACCTTC. Translation gives CASSPGQHNYGYTF.